These T cell receptor beta chains were read from a single sample in a study of blood T cell repertoires in COVID-19. The method was immunoSEQ multiplex PCR; TCRdb's version includes in-frame clones alone and lacks a portion of them. This table holds around 150,000 clones, 90% to 95% found once. The sample taken for sequencing was peripheral blood. The receptors here all came from a woman in her sixties or seventies with COVID-19, enrolled during active disease. The CDR3 runs from the conserved cysteine through the conserved F or W. The D gene is left open where the match is weak. Only some rows state a clone size, as once, few, many or a class for expanded clones.

CASTGGLRAFF,TGTGCCAGCACTGGAGGGCTAAGGGCTTTCTTT,TRBV28,TRBJ1-1,.,.
CASRLVDSTAYFQHF,TGTGCAAGTCGCTTAGTGGACAGTACTGCATACTTCCAGCATTTT,TRBV12-2,TRBJ1-5,.,.
CASSQTGTGGTDTQYF,TGCGCCAGCAGCCAAACGGGGACAGGGGGCACAGATACGCAGTATTTT,TRBV5-1,TRBJ2-3,.,TRBD1
CASSRQGNGNTIYF,TGCGCCAGCAGCAGACAGGGGAATGGAAACACCATATATTTT,TRBV5-1,TRBJ1-3,.,TRBD1
CAAKSEGTYRTDTQYF,TGTGCCGCAAAAAGTGAGGGGACTTATCGCACAGATACGCAGTATTTT,TRBV10-3,TRBJ2-3,.,.
CASSSRGGLNTEAFF,TGTGCCAGCAGCTCCCGGGGGGGGCTGAACACTGAAGCTTTCTTT,TRBV11-1,TRBJ1-1,.,.
CASNQGRRAGELFF,TGTGCCAGCAACCAAGGCAGGAGGGCCGGGGAGCTGTTTTTT,TRBV9,TRBJ2-2,.,.
CASTRGANTEAFF,TGTGCCAGCACTCGCGGAGCAAACACTGAAGCTTTCTTT,TRBV6-5,TRBJ1-1,once,.
CASSPRTGVAYEQYF,TGTGCCAGCAGTCCCAGGACAGGGGTGGCGTACGAGCAGTACTTC,TRBV27,TRBJ2-7,once,TRBD1
CASSYSRNSPLHF,TGTGCCAGCAGTTACTCCCGTAATTCACCCCTCCACTTT,TRBV6-5,TRBJ1-6,.,.
CASNAGLARGEQYF,TGTGCCAGCAACGCTGGGCTAGCGCGGGGCGAGCAGTACTTC,TRBV7-9,TRBJ2-7,.,.
CASSLAGRSPLHF,TGCGCCAGCAGCTTGGCCGGGAGATCACCCCTCCACTTT,TRBV5-1,TRBJ1-6,.,.
CASSLEGAPAPLHF,TGCGCCAGCAGCTTGGAAGGGGCGCCCGCTCCCCTCCACTTT,TRBV5-1,TRBJ1-6,.,.
CASSSRDSSGNTIYF,TGTGCCAGCAGCTCCAGGGATAGTTCTGGAAACACCATATATTTT,TRBV7-2,TRBJ1-3,.,.
CASSSAGTLLYEQYF,TGTGCCAGCAGTTCCGCCGGGACACTCCTCTACGAGCAGTACTTC,TRBV27,TRBJ2-7,.,.
CASSLDGGVDTEAFF,TGTGCCAGCAGCTTAGACGGGGGTGTTGACACTGAAGCTTTCTTT,TRBV11-3,TRBJ1-1,.,.
CASSPPGGVVTDTQYF,TGTGCCAGCTCACCGCCGGGGGGGGTCGTCACAGATACGCAGTATTTT,TRBV18,TRBJ2-3,.,TRBD2